The 25 T cell receptor beta chains given below trace back to one sample, sequenced in a study of T-cell reconstitution after alpha-beta-depleted transplantation in children. Unique molecular identifiers were built into the TCRbeta library. TCRdb redid the calling of the PCR reads with MiXCR, one entry per CDR3 protein. Of hundreds of thousands of distinct CDR3 sequences listed, around 13% are singletons. The sequencing here drew on PBMCs from the stem cell graft donor, taken from the stem cell graft. The receptors stem from a human donor who donated a stem cell graft to a child with combined immunodeficiency.

Written as DNA, the CDR3 is TGCAGTGCTAGAGCCTCGACTAGGTGGGCCTACAATGAGCAGTTCTTC. Translated, it gives CSARASTRWAYNEQFF. The chain has TRBV20-1 and TRBJ2-1; D is possibly TRBD2 (6 bases). The V and J ends lost 1 base and 2 bases respectively, with 15 bases between them. This CDR3 spans 16 amino acids. The germline V gene encodes CDR1 DFQATT and CDR2 SNEGSKA (reference sequence).

V usage is TRBV28 and J usage is TRBJ1-3, with D unclear. Germline-derived CDR1 and CDR2 are MDHEN and SYDVKM. V was trimmed by 7 bases and J by 1 base, leaving 11 bases between them. The CDR3 runs to 14 residues. The CDR3 DNA is TGTGCCAGCAATAACCGGGGTTCTGGAAACACCATATATTTT. Protein sequence: CASNNRGSGNTIYF.

This clonotype has ten or more counts. V and J are TRBV20-1 and TRBJ2-1, with 8 bases lining up with TRBD2. In germline, CDR1 is DFQATT, CDR2 SNEGSKA (reference sequence). This CDR3 spans 17 amino acids. After removal of 0 bases from V and 3 bases from J, the junction contained 10 bases not matched to a gene. In nucleotides, the CDR3 is TGCAGTGCTAGAGATGGCCGGGAGGGCCGCGACTACAATGAGCAGTTCTTC. Protein sequence: CSARDGREGRDYNEQFF.

This clonotype was seen at least ten times. J is TRBJ2-3 and V is TRBV12-3 or TRBV12-4, with D unresolved. V lost 7 bases to trimming and J lost 5 bases, with 19 bases between them. CDR3 length: 15 residues. The chain's CDR3 is CASNRPNMAIDTQYF. In DNA form, the CDR3 reads TGTGCCAGCAATCGCCCAAATATGGCTATAGATACGCAGTATTTT.

The CDR3 region has the DNA TGTGCCATCAGTGCAATTTGGGACAAGCAAGAGACCCAGTACTTC. Encoded protein: CAISAIWDKQETQYF. This chain uses TRBV10-3 with TRBJ2-5; a possible D gene is TRBD1 (6 bases). This CDR3 is 15 amino acids long. Trimming removed 4 bases at V and 2 bases at J, with 14 bases between. Per the germline V gene, CDR1 is ENHRY and CDR2 is SYGVKD.

This clonotype was detected ten times or more. The chain couples TRBV7-9 to TRBJ2-7, with 7 positions matching TRBD1. The trim removed 5 bases at V and 2 bases at J, leaving 9 bases unmatched. The germline gives CDR1 SEHNR, CDR2 FQNEAQ (reference sequence). The CDR3 has 15 residues. CDR3 region: CASSPRDSKPYEQYF. CDR3 DNA sequence: TGTGCCAGCAGCCCCCGGGACAGCAAACCCTACGAGCAGTACTTC.

This chain connects TRBV20-1 to TRBJ1-1; no clear D gene. This CDR3 is 14 amino acids long. V was cut by 5 bases and J by 1 base, with 14 bases left in between. Germline CDR1 DFQATT, CDR2 SNEGSKA (reference sequence). DNA of the CDR3: TGCAGTGCTCTTCCGGGGTGGGAGAACACTGAAGCTTTCTTT. As protein: CSALPGWENTEAFF.

The J gene is TRBJ1-4, the V gene TRBV7-2, with D possibly matching TRBD1 (5 bases). Germline CDR1 is SGHTA and CDR2 is FQGNSA. Between the trimmed V and J ends, which lost 4 bases and 7 bases, there was a span of 13 bases. This CDR3 region has 14 residues. The CDR3 DNA reads TGTGCCAGCAGCTCGTGGAGCCAGGGTGAAAAACTGTTTTTT. Translated: CASSSWSQGEKLFF. Variable domain in full (rest from reference TRBV7-2 and TRBJ1-4): GAGVSQSPSNKVTEKGKDVELRCDPISGHTALYWYRQSLGQGLEFLIYFQGNSAPDKSGLPSDRFSAERTGGSVSTLTIQRTQQEDSAVYLCASSSWSQGEKLFFGSGTQLSVL.

This clonotype occurred many times. The rearrangement uses TRBV20-1 and TRBJ1-4; 9 nucleotides agree with TRBD1. Trimming took 0 bases from V and 8 from J; bases not matched to a gene: 10. In germline, CDR1 is DFQATT, CDR2 SNEGSKA (reference sequence). This CDR3 spans 16 amino acids. This CDR3 is CSARDDYSGTGEKLFF. CDR3 bases: TGCAGTGCTAGAGATGATTATTCCGGGACAGGGGAAAAACTGTTTTTT.

Comment on this clonotype: Since a much larger clone is just one base distant, this may be a read error. The chain uses TRBV20-1 and TRBJ1-4; 7 nucleotides agree with TRBD1. Germline-derived CDR1 and CDR2 are DFQATT and SNEGSKA (reference sequence). The junction had 7 bases not matched to a gene; V was cut back by 0 bases and J by 9 bases. CDR3 length: 14 amino acids. The CDR3 here is CSARDEAGGQKLFF. Here the CDR3 DNA reads TGCAGTGCTAGAGATGAGGCAGGGGGTCAAAAACTGTTTTTT.

The chain joins TRBV12-3 or TRBV12-4 to TRBJ1-4; D call uncertain. Trimming left V 7 bases short and J 0 bases short, with 9 bases between. This CDR3 has 14 residues. The CDR3 sequence: CASTSGATNEKLFF. CDR3 nucleotides: TGTGCCAGCACCTCGGGTGCAACTAATGAAAAACTGTTTTTT.

Regarding this clonotype: A much larger clonotype is one base distant, so this may be a read error. The J gene is TRBJ2-3, the V gene TRBV29-1; 7 nucleotides align to TRBD1. Germline CDR1 and CDR2: SQVTM and ANQGSEA. This CDR3 has 14 amino acids. V was pared by 6 bases and J by 8 bases, with 14 bases of the junction left unmatched. The CDR3 region has the DNA TGCAGCGTAGAACAGGGGTCGAACTACTCTACGCAGTATTTT. Encoded protein: CSVEQGSNYSTQYF.

This clonotype was detected ten times or more. V is TRBV12-3 or TRBV12-4 and J is TRBJ2-2; 7 bases agree with TRBD2. The length of the CDR3 is 14 residues. Unmatched junction bases numbered 8, after V lost 8 bases and J lost 5 bases. The DNA for the CDR3 is TGTGCCAGCCGGAAGGGAGGGAGGACCGGGGAGCTGTTTTTT. It yields the protein CASRKGGRTGELFF.

This clonotype was counted many times. The gene calls are TRBV24-1 and TRBJ2-1; D is ambiguous. V was pared by 7 bases and J by 5 bases, with 8 bases between. The CDR3 extends over 12 amino acids. Germline-derived CDR1 and CDR2 are KGHDR and SFDVKD. The CDR3 loop is CATSARNNEQFF. In DNA form, the CDR3 reads TGTGCCACCAGCGCCAGAAACAATGAGCAGTTCTTC.

This clonotype was detected many times. The J gene is TRBJ2-1, the V gene TRBV6-2 or TRBV6-3; 11 bases are a match to TRBD2. CDR1 is MNHEY and CDR2 is SVGEGT in the germline V gene. Trimming at V came to 5 bases and at J to 7 bases, leaving 4 bases not matched to a gene. This CDR3 is built from 14 residues. CDR3 loop: CASSPGTSGNEQFF. The CDR3 nucleotides are TGTGCCAGCAGTCCCGGGACTAGCGGTAATGAGCAGTTCTTC.

The V gene is TRBV2, the J gene TRBJ2-2; D is perhaps TRBD1 or TRBD2 (5 bases each). The CDR3 consists of 16 residues. Trimming shortened V by 6 bases and J by 5 bases, and 19 bases separated the two germline ends. CDR1 and CDR2 from the germline V gene are SNHLY and FYNNEI. CDR3 region: CASRDLAGRLTGELFF. The CDR3 DNA is TGTGCCAGCAGGGACCTCGCAGGGAGATTAACCGGGGAGCTGTTTTTT. Looking up the rest from reference TRBV2 and TRBJ2-2 gives the full variable domain: EPEVTQTPSHQVTQMGQEVILRCVPISNHLYFYWYRQILGQKVEFLVSFYNNEISEKSEIFDDQFSVERPDGSNFTLKIRSTKLEDSAMYFCASRDLAGRLTGELFFGEGSRLTVL.

At least ten counts were recorded for this clonotype. The chain links TRBV27 to TRBJ2-1; D may be TRBD2 (6 bases). Between the trimmed V and J ends, which lost 6 bases and 2 bases, there was a span of 14 bases. The CDR3 loop spans 15 amino acids. CDR1 and CDR2 from the germline V gene are MNHEY and SMNVEV (reference sequence). The CDR3 nucleotides are TGTGCCAGCAGCCTGGGGGGAGCGGCCTACAATGAGCAGTTCTTC. Protein product: CASSLGGAAYNEQFF.

In this sample, this clonotype turned up many times. J is TRBJ1-1 and V is TRBV12-3 or TRBV12-4, with TRBD1 matching over 7 bases. This CDR3 has 15 residues. The J segment lost 1 base and the V segment lost 5 bases, leaving 7 bases of the junction unmatched. CDR3 residues: CASSAGGIPNTEAFF. In nucleotides, the CDR3 is TGTGCCAGCAGTGCAGGGGGTATACCGAACACTGAAGCTTTCTTT.

This clonotype has a count of ten or more. The chain couples TRBV7-9 to TRBJ2-1, with D maybe TRBD2 (6 bases). This CDR3 is 12 amino acids long. The V gene's germline CDR1 is SEHNR and CDR2 FQNEAQ (reference sequence). Trimming cost V 3 bases and J 6 bases, with 6 bases left between them. CDR3 nucleotide sequence: TGTGCCAGCAGCTTTAGCGGCAATGAGCAGTTCTTC. Protein product: CASSFSGNEQFF. The whole variable domain, remainder taken from reference TRBV7-9 and TRBJ2-1, is DTGVSQNPRHKITKRGQNVTFRCDPISEHNRLYWYRQTLGQGPEFLTYFQNEAQLEKSRLLSDRFSAERPKGSFSTLEIQRTEQGDSAMYLCASSFSGNEQFFGPGTRLTVL.

The chain is built from TRBV6-5 and TRBJ2-5; TRBD2 aligns across 8 bases. The germline gives CDR1 MNHEY, CDR2 SVGAGI. V gave up 1 base and J gave up 1 base; unmatched junction bases: 5. CDR3 length equals 16 residues. This CDR3 is CASSYLSGGAQETQYF. The CDR3 nucleotides are TGTGCCAGCAGTTACTTGAGCGGGGGAGCCCAAGAGACCCAGTACTTC.

This clonotype was counted between two and nine times. The chain links TRBV12-3 or TRBV12-4 to TRBJ1-5, with D maybe TRBD1 (5 bases). The V and J ends lost 6 bases and 7 bases respectively, with 25 bases between them. CDR3 length: 17 residues. CDR3 coding DNA: TGTGCCAGCAGCTCCTCACAGGCGGGGGGTGCAGGACAGCCCCAGCATTTT. Amino acids: CASSSSQAGGAGQPQHF.

The sample holds many counts of this clonotype. The V call is TRBV12-3 or TRBV12-4, the J call TRBJ2-3; TRBD2 matches at 8 bases. CDR3 length: 17 amino acids. V lost 3 bases and J lost 2; bases outside the gene matches: 10. CDR3 region: CASSFWALAAHTDTQYF. CDR3 DNA: TGTGCCAGCAGTTTTTGGGCACTAGCGGCTCACACAGATACGCAGTATTTT.

This clonotype was seen ten or more times. The CDR3 DNA reads TGTGCCAGCAGCCGGACTAGCTCCTACAATGAGCAGTTCTTC. Translation: CASSRTSSYNEQFF. This chain connects TRBV12-3 or TRBV12-4 to TRBJ2-1, with TRBD2 matching 7 bases. The CDR3 consists of 14 residues. The trim removed 6 bases at V and 0 bases at J, leaving 2 bases unmatched.

The chain uses TRBV9 and TRBJ2-7; no definite D call. The CDR3 extends over 12 amino acids. Germline V gene data show CDR1 as SGDLS and CDR2 as YYNGEE. The germline V and J ends were trimmed by 2 bases and 9 bases, with 12 bases remaining between them. CDR3 amino acids: CASSVDDRTQYF. As DNA, the CDR3 is TGTGCCAGCAGCGTGGATGATAGGACGCAGTACTTC.

This clonotype was recorded at least ten times. V gene TRBV6-5 combines with J gene TRBJ1-1; D is perhaps TRBD1 (5 bases). Trimming pared 2 bases from V and 4 bases from J, leaving 8 bases between. Germline V CDR1 and CDR2: MNHEY, SVGAGI. The CDR3 is 13 amino acids. CDR3 region: CASSYLGRTEAFF. The CDR3 DNA is TGTGCCAGCAGTTACCTGGGACGCACTGAAGCTTTCTTT.